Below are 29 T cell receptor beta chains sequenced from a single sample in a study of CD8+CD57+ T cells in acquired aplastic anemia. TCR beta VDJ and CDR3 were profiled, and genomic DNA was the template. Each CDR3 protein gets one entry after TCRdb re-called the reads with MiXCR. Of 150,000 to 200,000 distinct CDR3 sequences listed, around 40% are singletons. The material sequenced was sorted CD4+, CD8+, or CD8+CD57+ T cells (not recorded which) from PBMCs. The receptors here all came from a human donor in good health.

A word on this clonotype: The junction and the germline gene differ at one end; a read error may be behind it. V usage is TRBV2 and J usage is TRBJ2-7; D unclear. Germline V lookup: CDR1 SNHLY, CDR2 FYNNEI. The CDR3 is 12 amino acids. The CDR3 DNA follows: TGTGCCAGCAGTGAAGCGCGTGTTCTCGAACACTTC. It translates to CASSEARVLEHF.

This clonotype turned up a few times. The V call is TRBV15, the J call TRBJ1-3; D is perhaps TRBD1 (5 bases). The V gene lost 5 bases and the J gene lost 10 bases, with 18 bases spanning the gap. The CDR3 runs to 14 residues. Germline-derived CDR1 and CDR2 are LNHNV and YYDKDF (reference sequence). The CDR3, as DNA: TGTGCCACCAGCTCCCGACAGACGGAACGTACCATATATTTT. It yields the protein CATSSRQTERTIYF. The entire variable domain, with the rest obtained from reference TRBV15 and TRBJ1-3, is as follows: DAMVIQNPRYQVTQFGKPVTLSCSQTLNHNVMYWYQQKSSQAPKLLFHYYDKDFNNEADTPDNFQSRRPNTSFCFLDIRSPGLGDTAMYLCATSSRQTERTIYFGEGSWLTVV.

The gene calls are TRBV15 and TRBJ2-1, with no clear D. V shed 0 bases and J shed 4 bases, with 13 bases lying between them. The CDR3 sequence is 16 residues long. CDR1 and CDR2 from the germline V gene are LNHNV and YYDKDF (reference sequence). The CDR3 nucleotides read TGTGCCACCAGCAGAGATGCGGCTCTTACTTACAATGAGCAGTTCTTC. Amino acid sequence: CATSRDAALTYNEQFF.

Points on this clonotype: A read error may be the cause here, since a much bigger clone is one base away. CDR3 DNA: TGCGCCAGCAGCCCGCTAGCGGGAGCAGATACGCTGTATTTT. It encodes CASSPLAGADTLYF. V is TRBV5-1 and J is TRBJ2-3; 10 bases match TRBD2. The CDR3 runs to 14 residues. From germline, CDR1 is SGHRS and CDR2 YFSETQ.

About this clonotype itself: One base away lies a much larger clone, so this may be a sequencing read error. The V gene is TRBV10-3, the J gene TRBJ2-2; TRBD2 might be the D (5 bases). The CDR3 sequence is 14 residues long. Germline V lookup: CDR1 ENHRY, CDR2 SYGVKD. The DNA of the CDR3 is TGTGCCATCAGTGATGGAGATACCACCGGGGAGCTGCTTTTT. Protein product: CAISDGDTTGELLF.

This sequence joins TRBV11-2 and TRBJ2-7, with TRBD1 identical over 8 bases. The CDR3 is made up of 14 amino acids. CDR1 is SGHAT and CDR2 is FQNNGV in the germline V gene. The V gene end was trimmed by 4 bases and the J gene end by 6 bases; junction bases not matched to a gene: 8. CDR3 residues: CASSSIGQGTEQYF. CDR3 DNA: TGTGCCAGCAGCTCCATTGGACAGGGAACCGAGCAGTACTTC. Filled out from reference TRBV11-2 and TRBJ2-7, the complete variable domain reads EAGVAQSPRYKIIEKRQSVAFWCNPISGHATLYWYQQILGQGPKLLIQFQNNGVVDDSQLPKDRFSAERLKGVDSTLKIQPAKLEDSAVYLCASSSIGQGTEQYFGPGTRLTVT.

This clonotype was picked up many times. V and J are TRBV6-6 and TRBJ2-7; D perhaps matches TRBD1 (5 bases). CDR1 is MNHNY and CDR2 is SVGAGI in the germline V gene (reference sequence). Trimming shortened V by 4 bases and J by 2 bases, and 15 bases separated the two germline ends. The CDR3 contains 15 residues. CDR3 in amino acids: CASSSRAGSPYEQYF. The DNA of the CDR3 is TGTGCCAGCAGTTCCAGGGCAGGGTCCCCCTACGAGCAGTACTTC.

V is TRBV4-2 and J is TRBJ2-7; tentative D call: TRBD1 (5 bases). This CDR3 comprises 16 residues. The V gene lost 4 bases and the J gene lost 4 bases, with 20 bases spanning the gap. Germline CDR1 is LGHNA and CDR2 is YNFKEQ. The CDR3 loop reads CASSPPAGKGPYEQYF. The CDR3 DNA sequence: TGTGCCAGCAGCCCACCCGCAGGGAAGGGCCCTTACGAGCAGTACTTC.

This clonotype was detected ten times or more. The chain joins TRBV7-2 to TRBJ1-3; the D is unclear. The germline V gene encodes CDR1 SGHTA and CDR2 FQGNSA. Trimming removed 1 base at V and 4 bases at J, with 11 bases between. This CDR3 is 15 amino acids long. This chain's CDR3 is CASSLEVGRGNTIYF. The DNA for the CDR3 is TGTGCCAGCAGCTTAGAAGTTGGACGAGGAAACACCATATATTTT. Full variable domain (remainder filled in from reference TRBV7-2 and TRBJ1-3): GAGVSQSPSNKVTEKGKDVELRCDPISGHTALYWYRQSLGQGLEFLIYFQGNSAPDKSGLPSDRFSAERTGGSVSTLTIQRTQQEDSAVYLCASSLEVGRGNTIYFGEGSWLTVV.

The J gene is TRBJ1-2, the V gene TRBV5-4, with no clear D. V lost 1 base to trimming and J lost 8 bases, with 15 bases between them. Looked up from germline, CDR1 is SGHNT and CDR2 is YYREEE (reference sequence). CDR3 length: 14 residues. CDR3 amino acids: CASSLMSLLDGYTF. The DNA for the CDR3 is TGTGCCAGCAGCTTGATGTCCTTGCTCGACGGCTACACCTTC.

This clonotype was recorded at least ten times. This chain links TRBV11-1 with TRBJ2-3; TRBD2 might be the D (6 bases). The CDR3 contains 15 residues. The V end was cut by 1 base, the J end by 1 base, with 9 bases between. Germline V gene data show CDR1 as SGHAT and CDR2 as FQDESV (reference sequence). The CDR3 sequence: CASSLDGGGTDTQYF. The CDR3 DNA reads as TGTGCCAGCAGCTTAGATGGCGGGGGCACAGATACGCAGTATTTT.

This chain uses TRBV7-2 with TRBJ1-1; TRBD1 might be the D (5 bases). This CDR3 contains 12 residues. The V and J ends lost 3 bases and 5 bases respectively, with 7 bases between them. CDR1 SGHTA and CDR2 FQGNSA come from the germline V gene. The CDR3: CASSLGVTEAFF. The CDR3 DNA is TGTGCCAGCAGCTTGGGGGTGACTGAAGCTTTCTTT.

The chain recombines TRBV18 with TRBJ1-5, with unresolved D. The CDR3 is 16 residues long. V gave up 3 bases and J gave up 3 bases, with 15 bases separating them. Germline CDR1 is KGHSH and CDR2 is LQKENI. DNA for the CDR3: TGTGCCAGCTCACCGATAGGAGGGTTGAACAATCAGCCCCAGCATTTT. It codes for CASSPIGGLNNQPQHF.

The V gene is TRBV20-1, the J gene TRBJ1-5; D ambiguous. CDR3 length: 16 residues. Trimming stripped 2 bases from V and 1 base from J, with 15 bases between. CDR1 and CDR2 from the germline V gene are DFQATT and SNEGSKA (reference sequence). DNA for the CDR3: TGCAGTGCTAGAAGTGAGGCGGGATGGAGCAATCAGCCCCAGCATTTT. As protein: CSARSEAGWSNQPQHF.

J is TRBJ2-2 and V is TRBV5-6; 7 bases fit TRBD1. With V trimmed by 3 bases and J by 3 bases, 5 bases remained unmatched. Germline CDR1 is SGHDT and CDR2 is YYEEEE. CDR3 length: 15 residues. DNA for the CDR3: TGTGCCAGCAGCTGGGACAGTGGAGACACCGGGGAGCTGTTTTTT. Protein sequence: CASSWDSGDTGELFF.

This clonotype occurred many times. This chain's CDR3 is CASSLSGAGANTDTQYF. The DNA of the CDR3 is TGTGCCAGCAGCTTATCCGGAGCGGGGGCGAACACAGATACGCAGTATTTT. The chain recombines TRBV7-3 with TRBJ2-3; TRBD2 matches at 8 bases. Trimming took 2 bases from V and 2 from J; bases not matched to a gene: 9. The CDR3 length is 17 residues. From germline, CDR1 is SGHTA and CDR2 FQGTGA.

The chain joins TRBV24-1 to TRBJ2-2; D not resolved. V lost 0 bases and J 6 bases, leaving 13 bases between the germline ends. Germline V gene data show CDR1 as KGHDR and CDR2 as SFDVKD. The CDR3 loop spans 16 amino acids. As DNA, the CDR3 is TGTGCCACCAGTGATTTGAGTTCCTCGTCGCCCGGGGAGCTGTTTTTT. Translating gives CATSDLSSSSPGELFF.

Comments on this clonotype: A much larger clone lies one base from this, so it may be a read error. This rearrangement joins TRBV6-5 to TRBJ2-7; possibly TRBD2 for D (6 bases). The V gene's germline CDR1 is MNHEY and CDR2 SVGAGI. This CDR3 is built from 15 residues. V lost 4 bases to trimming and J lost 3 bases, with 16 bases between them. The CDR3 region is CASSLAEPGFYEQYF. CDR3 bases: TGTGCCAGCAGTTTAGCGGAGCCCGGCTTCTACGAGCAGTACTTC.

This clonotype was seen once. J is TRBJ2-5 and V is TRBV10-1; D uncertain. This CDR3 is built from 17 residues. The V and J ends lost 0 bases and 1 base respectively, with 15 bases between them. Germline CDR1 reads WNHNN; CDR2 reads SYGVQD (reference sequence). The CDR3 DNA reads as TGCGCCAGCAGTGAGTCAACCAGAAGGGCCGCCCAAGAGACCCAGTACTTC. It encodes CASSESTRRAAQETQYF.

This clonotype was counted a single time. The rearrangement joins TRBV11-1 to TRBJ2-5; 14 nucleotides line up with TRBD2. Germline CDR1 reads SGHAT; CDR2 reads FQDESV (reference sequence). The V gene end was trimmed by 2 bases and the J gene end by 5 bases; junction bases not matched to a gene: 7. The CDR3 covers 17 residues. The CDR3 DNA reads TGTGCCAGCAGCTTACTCCGGGGACTAGCGGGGGTGGAGACCCAGTACTTC. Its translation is CASSLLRGLAGVETQYF. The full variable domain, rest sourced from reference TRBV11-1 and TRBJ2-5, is EAEVAQSPRYKITEKSQAVAFWCDPISGHATLYWYRQILGQGPELLVQFQDESVVDDSQLPKDRFSAERLKGVDSTLKIQPAELGDSAMYLCASSLLRGLAGVETQYFGPGTRLLVL.

CDR3 coding DNA: TGCAGCCCGGGGGGACAGGGGGCTGGTGGCTACACCTTC. This translates into CSPGGQGAGGYTF. The chain recombines TRBV29-1 with TRBJ1-2, with 12 bases aligning to TRBD1. The CDR3 spans 13 residues. Trimming removed 8 bases from V and 7 bases from J; junction bases left unmatched: 8. Looked up from germline, CDR1 is SQVTM and CDR2 is ANQGSEA.

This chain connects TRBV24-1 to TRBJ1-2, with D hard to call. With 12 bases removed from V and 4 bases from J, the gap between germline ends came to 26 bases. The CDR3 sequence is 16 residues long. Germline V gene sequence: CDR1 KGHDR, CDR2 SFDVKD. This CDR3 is CARIWDRGILRYGYTF. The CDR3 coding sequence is TGTGCCCGTATCTGGGATCGGGGAATCCTCCGCTATGGCTACACCTTC.

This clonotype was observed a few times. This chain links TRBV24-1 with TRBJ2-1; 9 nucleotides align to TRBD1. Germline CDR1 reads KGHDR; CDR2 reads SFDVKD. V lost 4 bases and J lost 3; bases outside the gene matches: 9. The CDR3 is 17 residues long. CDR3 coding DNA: TGTGCCACCAGTGACCCGCAGGGGGACAGGGTCTACAATGAGCAGTTCTTC. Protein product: CATSDPQGDRVYNEQFF.

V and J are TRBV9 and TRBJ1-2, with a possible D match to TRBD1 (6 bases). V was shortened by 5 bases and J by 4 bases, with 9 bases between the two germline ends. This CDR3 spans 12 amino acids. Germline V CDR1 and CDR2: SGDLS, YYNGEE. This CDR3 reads CASRMDSYGYTF. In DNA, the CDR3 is TGTGCCAGCAGGATGGACAGCTATGGCTACACCTTC.

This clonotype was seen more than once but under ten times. The DNA for the CDR3 is TGCGCCAGCAGCTTAGGGGGGGCGGAGGACTATGGCTACACCTTC. Translating it yields CASSLGGAEDYGYTF. The rearrangement links TRBV5-1 to TRBJ1-2; D is perhaps TRBD1 (6 bases). This CDR3 has 15 residues. The V and J ends lost 2 bases and 3 bases respectively, with 14 bases between them. Germline CDR1 reads SGHRS; CDR2 reads YFSETQ.

The CDR3 region has the DNA TGTGCCAGCAGCTTGGAGGGCAGTCCCTATGGCTACACCTTC. Translated, it gives CASSLEGSPYGYTF. The chain is built from TRBV5-8 and TRBJ1-2; D is uncertain. V lost 0 bases to trimming and J lost 4 bases, with 10 bases between them. This CDR3 is built from 14 residues. Germline V gives CDR1 SGHTS, CDR2 YDEGEE.

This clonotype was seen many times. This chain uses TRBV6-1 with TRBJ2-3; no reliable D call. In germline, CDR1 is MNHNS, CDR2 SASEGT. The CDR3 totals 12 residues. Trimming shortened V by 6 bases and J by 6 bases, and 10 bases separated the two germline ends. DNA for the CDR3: TGTGCCAGCAGGAAAACCGGGGATACGCAGTATTTT. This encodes CASRKTGDTQYF.

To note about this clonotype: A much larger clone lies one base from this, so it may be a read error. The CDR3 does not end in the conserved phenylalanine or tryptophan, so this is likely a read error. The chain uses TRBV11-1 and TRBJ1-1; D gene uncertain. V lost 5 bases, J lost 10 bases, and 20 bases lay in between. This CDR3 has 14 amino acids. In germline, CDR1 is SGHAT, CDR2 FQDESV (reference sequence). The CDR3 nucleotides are TGTGCCAGCAGCGCTGGTTTGGGGAATAACTTAGCTTTCCTT. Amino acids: CASSAGLGNNLAFL.

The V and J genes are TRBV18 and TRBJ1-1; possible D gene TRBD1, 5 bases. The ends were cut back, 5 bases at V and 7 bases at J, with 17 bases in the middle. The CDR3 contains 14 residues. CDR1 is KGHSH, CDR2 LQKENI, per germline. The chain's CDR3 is CASSSLGEGVEAFF. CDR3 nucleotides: TGTGCCAGCTCATCCCTCGGTGAAGGGGTTGAAGCTTTCTTT.